A selection of T cell receptor beta chains follows, all from one sample in a study of T cell changes during pregnancy in multiple sclerosis. TCRdb's copy holds only in-frame clones and misses some; the assay was immunoSEQ multiplex PCR. The profile shows about 93,000 clones, roughly 90% of them singletons. Sequences were derived from peripheral blood, sampled before pregnancy. The receptors shown here come from a female donor with multiple sclerosis, enrolled in a pregnancy study. CDR3s leave out the opening cysteine and the closing phenylalanine or tryptophan. D genes are given only for firm matches.

J gene: TRBJ1-1; V gene: TRBV18; D gene: TRBD1; CDR3 protein: ASSRAAPGQGIEAF
J gene: TRBJ2-1; V gene: TRBV7-2; D gene: -; CDR3 protein: ASSPPRSQNNEQF
J gene: TRBJ1-1; V gene: TRBV9; D gene: TRBD1; CDR3 protein: ASSPQTGIEAF
J gene: TRBJ2-7; V gene: TRBV6-1; D gene: -; CDR3 protein: ASSETGYEQY
J gene: TRBJ2-1; V gene: TRBV10-3; D gene: -; CDR3 protein: AIRGTGEVAGGRNEQF
J gene: TRBJ1-6; V gene: TRBV5-4; D gene: TRBD1; CDR3 protein: ASSSDRVGHSPLH
J gene: TRBJ2-7; V gene: TRBV18; D gene: TRBD1; CDR3 protein: ASSLRDRVSSEQY
J gene: TRBJ1-1; V gene: TRBV5-1; D gene: -; CDR3 protein: ASSPIGVGTEAF
J gene: TRBJ1-3; V gene: TRBV6-1; D gene: TRBD1; CDR3 protein: ASSEQGASGNTIY
J gene: TRBJ2-1; V gene: TRBV5-1; D gene: -; CDR3 protein: ASSLGHGVIGEQF
J gene: TRBJ1-3; V gene: TRBV18; D gene: -; CDR3 protein: ASPDPGGNTIY
J gene: TRBJ2-3; V gene: TRBV19; D gene: -; CDR3 protein: ASSIEGRAPDTQY
J gene: TRBJ2-2; V gene: TRBV5-4; D gene: -; CDR3 protein: ASSLGADLNTGELF
J gene: TRBJ2-3; V gene: TRBV28; D gene: TRBD1; CDR3 protein: ASSSSDRGLTQY
J gene: TRBJ2-3; V gene: TRBV2; D gene: -; CDR3 protein: ASSESLYTQY
J gene: TRBJ1-4; V gene: TRBV18; D gene: -; CDR3 protein: ASSPVDRVNEKLF
J gene: TRBJ1-1; V gene: TRBV11-2; D gene: -; CDR3 protein: ASSSTGAEAF
J gene: TRBJ2-7; V gene: TRBV5-8; D gene: -; CDR3 protein: ASSLRGREQY
J gene: TRBJ2-2; V gene: TRBV19; D gene: -; CDR3 protein: ASHLSGGLETGELF
J gene: TRBJ1-1; V gene: TRBV14; D gene: TRBD1; CDR3 protein: ASSQTGGWTEAF
J gene: TRBJ2-1; V gene: TRBV18; D gene: TRBD2; CDR3 protein: ASSPTPSGSNEQF
J gene: TRBJ1-1; V gene: TRBV5-1; D gene: TRBD1; CDR3 protein: ASSLGRTGGLRNTEAF
J gene: TRBJ1-1; V gene: TRBV2; D gene: -; CDR3 protein: AGTLGQRNTEAF
J gene: TRBJ2-5; V gene: TRBV27; D gene: TRBD1; CDR3 protein: ASSFFGRGQETQY
J gene: TRBJ1-3; V gene: TRBV19; D gene: -; CDR3 protein: ASSISGDAGNTIY
J gene: TRBJ2-3; V gene: TRBV4-3; D gene: -; CDR3 protein: ASSQEAGMGAGDTQY
J gene: TRBJ2-7; V gene: TRBV5-5; D gene: -; CDR3 protein: ASSSAQQGLSYEQY
J gene: TRBJ2-1; V gene: TRBV5-1; D gene: TRBD2; CDR3 protein: ASSSGLANNEQF